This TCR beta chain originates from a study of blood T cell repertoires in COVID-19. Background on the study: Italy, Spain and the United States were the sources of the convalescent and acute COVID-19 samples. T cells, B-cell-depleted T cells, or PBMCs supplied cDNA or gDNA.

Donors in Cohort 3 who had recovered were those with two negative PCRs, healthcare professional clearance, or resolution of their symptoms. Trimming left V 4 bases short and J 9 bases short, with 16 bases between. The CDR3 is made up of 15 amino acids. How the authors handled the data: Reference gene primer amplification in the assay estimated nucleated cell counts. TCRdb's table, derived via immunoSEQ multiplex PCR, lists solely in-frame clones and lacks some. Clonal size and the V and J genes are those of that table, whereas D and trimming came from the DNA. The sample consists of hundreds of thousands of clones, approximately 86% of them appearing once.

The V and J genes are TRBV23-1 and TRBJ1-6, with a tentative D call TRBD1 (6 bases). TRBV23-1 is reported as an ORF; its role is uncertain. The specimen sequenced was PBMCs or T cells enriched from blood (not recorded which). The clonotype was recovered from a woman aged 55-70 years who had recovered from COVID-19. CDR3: CASSLEAQGISPLHF. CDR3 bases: TGCGCCAGCAGTCTTGAAGCCCAGGGGATTTCACCCCTCCACTTT.